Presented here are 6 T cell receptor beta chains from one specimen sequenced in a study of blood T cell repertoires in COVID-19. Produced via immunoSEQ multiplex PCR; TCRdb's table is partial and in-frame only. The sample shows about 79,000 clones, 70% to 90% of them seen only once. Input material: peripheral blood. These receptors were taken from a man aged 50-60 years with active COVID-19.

CDR3 amino acids: CASSPSQVRGTEAFF. The CDR3 nucleotides read TGTGCCAGCAGTCCCTCCCAGGTCCGAGGGACTGAAGCTTTCTTT. This chain joins TRBV2 and TRBJ1-1; D unresolved. CDR1 and CDR2 (germline): SNHLY, FYNNEI. The V end was cut by 5 bases, the J end by 5 bases, with 18 bases between. There are 15 residues in the CDR3. Filled out from reference TRBV2 and TRBJ1-1, the complete variable domain reads EPEVTQTPSHQVTQMGQEVILRCVPISNHLYFYWYRQILGQKVEFLVSFYNNEISEKSEIFDDQFSVERPDGSNFTLKIRSTKLEDSAMYFCASSPSQVRGTEAFFGQGTRLTVV.

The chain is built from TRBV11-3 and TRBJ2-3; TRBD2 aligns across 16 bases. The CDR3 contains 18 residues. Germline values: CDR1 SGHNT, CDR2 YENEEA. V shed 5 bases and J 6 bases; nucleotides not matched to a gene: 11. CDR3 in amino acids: CASSPRGTSGGARDTQYF. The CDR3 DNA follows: TGTGCCAGCAGCCCACGGGGGACTAGCGGGGGGGCCCGGGATACGCAGTATTTT.

The CDR3 is CASSPTPVGGELFF. The CDR3 DNA is TGTGCCAGCTCACCAACTCCGGTTGGCGGGGAGCTGTTTTTT. The V gene is TRBV18, the J gene TRBJ2-2; D is ambiguous. The V and J ends lost 2 bases and 7 bases respectively, with 11 bases between them. The CDR3 is 14 amino acids. CDR1 and CDR2 from the germline V gene are KGHSH and LQKENI. Full variable domain (outside the CDR3, taken from reference TRBV18 and TRBJ2-2): NAGVMQNPRHLVRRRGQEARLRCSPMKGHSHVYWYRQLPEEGLKFMVYLQKENIIDESGMPKERFSAEFPKEGPSILRIQQVVRGDSAAYFCASSPTPVGGELFFGEGSRLTVL.

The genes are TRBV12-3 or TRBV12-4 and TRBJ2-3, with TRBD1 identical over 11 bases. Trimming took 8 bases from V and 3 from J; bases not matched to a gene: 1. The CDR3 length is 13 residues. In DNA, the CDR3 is TGTGCCAGCCGGGACAGGGGGACAGATACGCAGTATTTT. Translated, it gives CASRDRGTDTQYF.

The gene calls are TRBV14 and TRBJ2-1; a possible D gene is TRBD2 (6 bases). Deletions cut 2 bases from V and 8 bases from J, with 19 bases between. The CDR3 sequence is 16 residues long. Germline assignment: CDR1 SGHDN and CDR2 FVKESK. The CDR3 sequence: CASSQFSGLAKHEQFF. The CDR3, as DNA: TGTGCCAGCAGCCAATTCTCGGGACTGGCTAAACATGAGCAGTTCTTC.

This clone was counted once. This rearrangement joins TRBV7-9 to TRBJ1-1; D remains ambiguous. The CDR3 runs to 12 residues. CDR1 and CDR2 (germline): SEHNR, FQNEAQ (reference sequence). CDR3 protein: CANLPPGAQAFF. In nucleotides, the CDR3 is TGTGCTAACCTCCCCCCGGGAGCTCAAGCTTTCTTT.